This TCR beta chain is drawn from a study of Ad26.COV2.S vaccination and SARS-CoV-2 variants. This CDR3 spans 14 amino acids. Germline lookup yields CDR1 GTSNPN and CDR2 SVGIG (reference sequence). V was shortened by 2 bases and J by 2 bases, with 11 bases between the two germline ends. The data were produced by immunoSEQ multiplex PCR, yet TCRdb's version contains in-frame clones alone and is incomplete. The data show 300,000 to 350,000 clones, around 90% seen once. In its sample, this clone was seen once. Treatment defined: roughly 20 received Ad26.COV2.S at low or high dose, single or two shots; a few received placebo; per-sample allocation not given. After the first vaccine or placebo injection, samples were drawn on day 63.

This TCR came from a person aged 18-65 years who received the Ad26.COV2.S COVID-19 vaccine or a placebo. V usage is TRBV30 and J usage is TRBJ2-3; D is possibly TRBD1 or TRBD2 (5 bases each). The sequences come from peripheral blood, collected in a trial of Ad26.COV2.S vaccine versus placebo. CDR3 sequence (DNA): TGTGCCTGGAGTCCGGGACGTACCACAGATACGCAGTATTTT. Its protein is CAWSPGRTTDTQYF.